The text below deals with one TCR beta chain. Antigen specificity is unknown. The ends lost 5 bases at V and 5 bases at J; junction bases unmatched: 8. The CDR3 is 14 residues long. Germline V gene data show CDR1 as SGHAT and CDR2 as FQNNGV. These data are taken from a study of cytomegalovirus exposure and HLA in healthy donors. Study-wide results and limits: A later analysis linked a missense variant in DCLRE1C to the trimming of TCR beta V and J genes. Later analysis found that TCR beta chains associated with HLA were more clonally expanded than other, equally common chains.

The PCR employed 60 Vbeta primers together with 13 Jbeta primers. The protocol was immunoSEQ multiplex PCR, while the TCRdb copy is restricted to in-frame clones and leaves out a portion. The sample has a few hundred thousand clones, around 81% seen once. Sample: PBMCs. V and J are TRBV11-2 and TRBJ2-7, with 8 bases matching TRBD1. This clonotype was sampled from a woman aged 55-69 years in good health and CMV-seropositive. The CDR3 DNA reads TGTGCCAGCAGCGGATACAGGGGGTTGAACGAGCAGTACTTC. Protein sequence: CASSGYRGLNEQYF.